The 29 T cell receptor beta chains given below trace back to one sample, sequenced in a study of cytomegalovirus exposure and HLA in healthy donors (dated by TCRdb to about 2017). Libraries came from the immunoSEQ multiplex PCR assay. For the multiplex PCR, a mixture combining 60 forward primers for TCR Vbeta segments and 13 reverse primers for TCR Jbeta segments was used. TCRdb stores this immuneACCESS table with in-frame sequences only. Part of the clones is absent; in the studies checked, under half of the shortfall reflects unresolved V genes, and no reason is known for the rest. In this sample the table shows more than 250,000 clones, roughly 90% of which occur a single time. The ten largest clones take up approximately 2% of the sample. Sequencing was carried out using PBMCs. All receptors derive from a woman between 18 and 30 years old in good health and CMV-seronegative.

This chain connects TRBV6-5 to TRBJ2-7, with D possibly TRBD1 on 6 matching bases. Germline-derived CDR1 and CDR2 are MNHEY and SVGAGI. The CDR3 contains 15 residues. The germline V and J ends were trimmed by 5 bases and 3 bases, with 17 bases remaining between them. This chain's CDR3 is CASSRFTGTIYEQYF. CDR3 sequence (DNA): TGTGCCAGCAGTAGGTTCACAGGGACCATCTACGAGCAGTACTTC.

This clone was seen a few times. This chain uses TRBV6-6 with TRBJ1-2; D uncertain. The V end lost 0 bases, the J end lost 6 bases, and 11 bases lay between the germline ends. The CDR3 sequence is 14 residues long. Germline-derived CDR1 and CDR2 are MNHNY and SVGAGI (reference sequence). CDR3 sequence reads: CASSYSNTANGYTF. The CDR3 DNA reads TGTGCCAGCAGTTACTCCAATACTGCCAATGGCTACACCTTC.

The CDR3 bases are TGTGCCAGCAGCTTAGGAGGACAGGGGGCGTACGAGCAGTACTTC. Translating it yields CASSLGGQGAYEQYF. V usage is TRBV7-9 and J usage is TRBJ2-7, with 11 bases lining up with TRBD1. The V and J ends lost 1 base and 4 bases, in that order; junction bases with no gene match: 3. Germline assignment: CDR1 SEHNR and CDR2 FQNEAQ (reference sequence). The CDR3 has 15 residues.

The V call is TRBV6-6, the J call TRBJ2-1, with a tentative D call TRBD2 (6 bases). V lost 8 bases to trimming and J lost 8 bases, with 16 bases between them. The CDR3 has 13 residues. Germline CDR1 MNHNY, CDR2 SVGAGI (reference sequence). The CDR3 DNA sequence: TGTGCCAGCTCATACGGCGCGGGGTATGAGCAGTTCTTC. Its protein product is CASSYGAGYEQFF.

The chain is built from TRBV13 and TRBJ2-7; TRBD2 might be the D (6 bases). There are 15 residues in the CDR3. Trimming shortened V by 2 bases and J by 0 bases, and 11 bases separated the two germline ends. The germline gives CDR1 PRHDT, CDR2 FYEKMQ (reference sequence). The CDR3 DNA reads TGTGCCAGCAGCTTACGCGGGGTTGGCTCCTACGAGCAGTACTTC. This encodes CASSLRGVGSYEQYF.

The rearrangement links TRBV6-1 to TRBJ1-6; 9 bases map to TRBD1. CDR1 is MNHNS and CDR2 is SASEGT in the germline V gene. This CDR3 is built from 15 residues. J was trimmed by 7 bases and V by 8 bases; bases with no gene match: 9. The CDR3 reads CASFPVGQGNSPLHF. CDR3 DNA: TGTGCCAGCTTTCCCGTTGGACAGGGGAATTCACCCCTCCACTTT.

The gene calls are TRBV28 and TRBJ2-3; D may be TRBD1 (5 bases). V was trimmed by 8 bases and J by 4 bases, leaving 10 bases between them. The CDR3 is made up of 12 amino acids. Germline CDR1 reads MDHEN; CDR2 reads SYDVKM. CDR3 sequence: CASLTGPDTQYF. The CDR3 DNA reads as TGTGCCAGCTTAACAGGTCCAGATACGCAGTATTTT.

J is TRBJ2-2 and V is TRBV4-1, with no clear D. V lost 0 bases, J lost 0 bases, and 8 bases lay in between. Germline-derived CDR1 and CDR2 are MGHRA and YSYEKL. The CDR3 sequence is 16 residues long. The CDR3 DNA sequence: TGCGCCAGCAGCCAAGATTCCGGTTCGAACACCGGGGAGCTGTTTTTT. Translated: CASSQDSGSNTGELFF.

This chain links TRBV5-6 with TRBJ1-5; possible D gene TRBD1, 5 bases. This CDR3 spans 15 amino acids. Trimming cost V 0 bases and J 2 bases, with 9 bases left between them. Germline values: CDR1 SGHDT, CDR2 YYEEEE. DNA of the CDR3: TGTGCCAGCAGCTTGGGACAGTTAGGCAATCAGCCCCAGCATTTT. Residues: CASSLGQLGNQPQHF.

The chain uses TRBV6-1 and TRBJ1-4; no clear D. The ends were cut back, 8 bases at V and 0 bases at J, with 13 bases in the middle. The CDR3 consists of 15 residues. Germline assignment: CDR1 MNHNS and CDR2 SASEGT. Written as DNA, the CDR3 is TGTGCCAGCCACCGTATCGGGACAACTAATGAAAAACTGTTTTTT. It translates to CASHRIGTTNEKLFF.

This clone was seen more than once but under ten times. At one end the junction does not follow the germline gene, possibly because of a read error. The V and J genes are TRBV7-9 and TRBJ2-7, with 10 nucleotides matching TRBD2. The CDR3 has 13 residues. Germline V CDR1 and CDR2: SEHNR, FQNEAQ (reference sequence). Here the CDR3 DNA reads TGTTCCAGCAGCGGGGGGGGTCCTTCGTATCAGTACTTC. Its translation: CSSSGGGPSYQYF.

The V gene is TRBV30, the J gene TRBJ1-1, with D uncertain. The CDR3 extends over 11 amino acids. The germline CDR1 and CDR2 sequences are GTSNPN and SVGIG (reference sequence). V dropped 6 bases and J dropped 3 bases, with 8 bases sitting between them. The CDR3 bases are TGTGCCTGCGGAGAGTACACTGAAGCTTTCTTT. This encodes CACGEYTEAFF.

This chain joins TRBV2 and TRBJ1-1; 9 bases agree with TRBD1. Germline assignment: CDR1 SNHLY and CDR2 FYNNEI. CDR3 length equals 15 residues. V lost 6 bases to trimming and J lost 4 bases; unmatched junction nucleotides: 9. The CDR3 nucleotides are TGTGCCAGCAGACCTAAAACAGGGGGCATCACTGAAGCTTTCTTT. Amino acids: CASRPKTGGITEAFF.

The CDR3 sequence: CASSGDSQETQYF. The CDR3 bases are TGTGCCAGCAGTGGGGACAGTCAAGAGACCCAGTACTTC. The rearrangement joins TRBV2 to TRBJ2-5; 7 bases line up with TRBD1. V shed 4 bases, J shed 2 bases, and the junction held 1 base outside the gene matches. The CDR3 runs to 13 residues. The germline CDR1 and CDR2 sequences are SNHLY and FYNNEI.

This rearrangement joins TRBV6-5 to TRBJ2-3, with D possibly matching TRBD2 (6 bases). Looked up from germline, CDR1 is MNHEY and CDR2 is SVGAGI. The CDR3 runs 13 residues. The V end lost 8 bases, the J end lost 2 bases, and 11 bases lay between the germline ends. The CDR3, as DNA: TGTGCCAGCGGGAGGACTAACACAGATACGCAGTATTTT. Encoded protein: CASGRTNTDTQYF.

The chain has TRBV4-1 and TRBJ2-7; a weak D match, TRBD2 (5 bases). Germline V gene sequence: CDR1 MGHRA, CDR2 YSYEKL. V was pared by 3 bases and J by 3 bases, with 9 bases between. The CDR3 is 13 amino acids. CDR3 loop: CASSHSAGYEQYF. The CDR3 bases are TGCGCCAGCAGCCATAGCGCGGGCTACGAGCAGTACTTC.

V usage is TRBV18 and J usage is TRBJ1-2; D is undetermined. This CDR3 has 13 amino acids. The germline V and J ends were trimmed by 8 bases and 4 bases, with 14 bases remaining between them. Germline lookup yields CDR1 KGHSH and CDR2 LQKENI. The CDR3 DNA follows: TGTGCCAGCACCCTGACGGACTTCTATGGCTACACCTTC. Translation: CASTLTDFYGYTF.

The chain couples TRBV10-3 to TRBJ1-2; 7 positions agree with TRBD1. The CDR3 totals 15 residues. Germline-derived CDR1 and CDR2 are ENHRY and SYGVKD. V lost 4 bases and J lost 3; bases outside the gene matches: 8. This CDR3 is CAISVRETGHYGYTF. For the CDR3, the DNA is TGTGCCATCAGTGTAAGAGAGACAGGGCACTATGGCTACACCTTC.

The CDR3 loop is CASSLEVSDRSGYTF. CDR3 DNA: TGCGCCAGCAGCTTGGAGGTCTCGGACAGGTCTGGCTACACCTTC. The rearrangement links TRBV5-1 to TRBJ1-2; 7 nucleotides align to TRBD1. In germline, CDR1 is SGHRS, CDR2 YFSETQ. V gave up 0 bases and J gave up 7 bases; unmatched junction bases: 9. CDR3 size: 15 residues.

The chain has TRBV11-2 and TRBJ2-5; D not resolved. Between the trimmed V and J ends, which lost 5 bases and 3 bases, there was a span of 4 bases. Germline CDR1 and CDR2: SGHAT and FQNNGV. CDR3 size: 11 residues. In nucleotides, the CDR3 is TGTGCCAGCAGCGTTAAAGAGACCCAGTACTTC. It codes for CASSVKETQYF.

V and J are TRBV19 and TRBJ1-2; no clear D gene. V was shortened by 3 bases and J by 4 bases, with 12 bases between the two germline ends. Germline V lookup: CDR1 LNHDA, CDR2 SQIVND (reference sequence). There are 14 residues in the CDR3. The CDR3 DNA reads as TGTGCCAGTAGTATTGCAGGTTATGGCTATGGCTACACCTTC. Encoded protein: CASSIAGYGYGYTF.

This chain connects TRBV14 to TRBJ1-6, with D possibly matching TRBD1 (6 bases). The CDR3 runs to 16 residues. V was shortened by 2 bases and J by 8 bases, with 16 bases between the two germline ends. CDR1 and CDR2 (germline): SGHDN, FVKESK. Written as DNA, the CDR3 is TGTGCCAGCAGCCAACAATACGGGACACCAGATTCACCCCTCCACTTT. It specifies CASSQQYGTPDSPLHF.

The chain couples TRBV27 to TRBJ1-1, with D perhaps matching TRBD1 (6 bases). This CDR3 has 15 residues. From germline, CDR1 is MNHEY and CDR2 SMNVEV (reference sequence). V was pared by 7 bases and J by 1 base, with 16 bases between. Written as DNA, the CDR3 is TGTGCCAGCAATATCGTCGCGGGGGCGAACACTGAAGCTTTCTTT. Amino acid sequence: CASNIVAGANTEAFF.

The V and J genes are TRBV9 and TRBJ2-5, with no clear D. V was clipped by 3 bases and J by 3 bases, with 3 bases between them. In germline, CDR1 is SGDLS, CDR2 YYNGEE. The CDR3 sequence is 11 residues long. The CDR3: CASSAEETQYF. In DNA, the CDR3 is TGTGCCAGCAGCGCCGAAGAGACCCAGTACTTC.

This chain links TRBV5-1 with TRBJ2-5, with 10 bases matching TRBD1. This CDR3 has 15 residues. Germline V gives CDR1 SGHRS, CDR2 YFSETQ. V gave up 4 bases and J gave up 5 bases; unmatched junction bases: 8. In nucleotides, the CDR3 is TGCGCCAGCAGCGACCGGGACAGGGGACGGGAGACCCAGTACTTC. This translates into CASSDRDRGRETQYF.

This rearrangement joins TRBV25-1 to TRBJ2-3, with 10 bases identical to TRBD2. Germline V lookup: CDR1 MGHDK, CDR2 SYGVNS. This CDR3 has 16 amino acids. Trimming took 6 bases from V and 7 from J; bases not matched to a gene: 13. DNA for the CDR3: TGTGCCAGCAGCGGGTCTAGCGGGGGAAAGGGAAATACGCAGTATTTT. Translation: CASSGSSGGKGNTQYF. Combining the CDR3 with reference TRBV25-1 and TRBJ2-3 gives the whole variable domain EADIYQTPRYLVIGTGKKITLECSQTMGHDKMYWYQQDPGMELHLIHYSYGVNSTEKGDLSSESTVSRIRTEHFPLTLESARPSHTSQYLCASSGSSGGKGNTQYFGPGTRLTVL.

This clone turned up a few times. J is TRBJ1-4 and V is TRBV19; D might be TRBD1 (6 bases). Trimming removed 6 bases at V and 8 bases at J, with 13 bases between. Germline V lookup: CDR1 LNHDA, CDR2 SQIVND (reference sequence). This CDR3 is built from 13 residues. DNA for the CDR3: TGTGCCAGTAGGGACAGTTCTGGGGAAAAACTGTTTTTT. The encoded protein is CASRDSSGEKLFF.

The V gene is TRBV9, the J gene TRBJ1-1, with unresolved D. Germline V lookup: CDR1 SGDLS, CDR2 YYNGEE. CDR3 size: 13 residues. The germline V and J ends were trimmed by 2 bases and 5 bases, with 10 bases remaining between them. CDR3 protein: CASSVSVRTEAFF. DNA of the CDR3: TGTGCCAGCAGCGTTTCAGTCCGTACTGAAGCTTTCTTT.

This rearrangement joins TRBV5-1 to TRBJ2-7, with 15 bases lining up with TRBD2. The germline CDR1 and CDR2 sequences are SGHRS and YFSETQ. The CDR3 spans 17 residues. After removal of 3 bases from V and 2 bases from J, the junction contained 6 bases not matched to a gene. This chain's CDR3 is CASSSGLAGGRAYEQYF. Here the CDR3 DNA reads TGCGCCAGCAGCTCGGGACTAGCGGGGGGCCGTGCCTACGAGCAGTACTTC.